These T cell receptor beta chains were read from a single sample in a study of radiation and T cells in renal cell carcinoma. Clones were sequenced by immunoSEQ multiplex PCR, and TCRdb holds only the in-frame ones, with some missing. This table has around 170,000 clones, around 89% appearing once. This specimen consisted of blood, obtained from a patient whose treatment included radiotherapy and nephrectomy. These receptors were obtained from a woman in her forties or fifties with renal cell carcinoma. The CDR3 runs from the conserved cysteine through the conserved F or W. A D gene is named only where the DNA matches it firmly. Clone size is not always given. Where it is, it says once, few, many or a class for expanded clones.

clone size	V gene	D gene	J gene	CDR3 DNA	CDR3 protein
-	TRBV5-6	-	TRBJ1-4	TGTGCCAGCAGCCCGCGGCCCTCGAGGAGTGAAAAACTGTTTTTT	CASSPRPSRSEKLFF
-	TRBV29-1	TRBD1	TRBJ2-7	TGCAGCGTAGCCGGACAGGTCACCTACGAGCAGTACTTC	CSVAGQVTYEQYF
-	TRBV6-5	TRBD1	TRBJ1-3	TGTGCCAGCAGTTACACCTTGACAGGGGCTGGAAACACCATATATTTT	CASSYTLTGAGNTIYF
-	TRBV29-1	-	TRBJ2-5	TGCAGCGTTGATGACGCAGGGTCAGAGACCCAGTACTTC	CSVDDAGSETQYF
-	TRBV7-9	TRBD2	TRBJ2-3	TGTGCCAGCAGGCCCACTAGCGGGGAACCAACAGATACGCAGTATTTT	CASRPTSGEPTDTQYF
-	TRBV19	TRBD1	TRBJ1-1	TGTGCCAGTAGTATGTGGACAGGGAACACTGAAGCTTTCTTT	CASSMWTGNTEAFF
-	TRBV5-1	-	TRBJ1-1	TGCGCCAGCAGTCGGGACGGATTCACTGAAGCTTTCTTT	CASSRDGFTEAFF
many	TRBV6-1	-	TRBJ1-6	TGTGCCAGCAGTCTCCCCCAGGGCGAGGGTTCACCCCTCCACTTT	CASSLPQGEGSPLHF
-	TRBV6-1	-	TRBJ1-2	TGTGCCAGCAGAAGCGGGACGGGAGGTCCCTATGGCTACACCTTC	CASRSGTGGPYGYTF
-	TRBV5-3	-	TRBJ2-7	TGTGCCAGAAGCAAACCCTCTCCGGGGACCATGAGACCATCCTACGAGCAGTACTTC	CARSKPSPGTMRPSYEQYF
-	TRBV7-2	-	TRBJ1-1	TGTGCCAGCAGCCTGACAGAAAACACTGAAGCTTTCTTT	CASSLTENTEAFF
-	TRBV6-5	TRBD1	TRBJ1-2	TGTGCCAGCAGTTACCAAAGGACAGGGAGCTATGGCTACACCTTC	CASSYQRTGSYGYTF
-	TRBV7-6	TRBD2	TRBJ2-2	TGTGCCAGCAGCACAATCTCTACAGCGGGACTAGCGGGGTCAGCGAACACCGGGGAGCTGTTTTTT	CASSTISTAGLAGSANTGELFF
-	TRBV6-5	-	TRBJ2-2	TGTGCCAGCAGTTATGGGGGGATGGTGGTTCCCGGGGAGCTGTTTTTT	CASSYGGMVVPGELFF
-	TRBV19	TRBD1	TRBJ1-2	TGTGCCAGTAGTCCGGGACAGGGGGCGGTCTATGGCTACACCTTC	CASSPGQGAVYGYTF
-	TRBV6-5	TRBD1	TRBJ2-1	TGTGCCAGCAGTTCCTGGGGACAGGGGGCAAATGAGCAGTTCTTC	CASSSWGQGANEQFF
-	TRBV12-2	-	TRBJ1-6	TGTGCAAGTCGCTGTTTGAACGACAGGGAACGATCACCCCTCCACTTT	CASRCLNDRERSPLHF
-	TRBV5-1	TRBD1	TRBJ1-1	TGCGCCAGCCTGAGGACAGGGGGTAGTATAACTGAAGCTTTCTTT	CASLRTGGSITEAFF
-	TRBV6-1	-	TRBJ2-1	TGTGCCAGCACCTGGGGCTCCTACAATGAGCAGTTCTTC	CASTWGSYNEQFF
-	TRBV12-5	-	TRBJ2-6	TGTGCTAGTGGTTTCATGGAGGGCGCGGTAACTGGGGCCAACGTCCTGACTTTC	CASGFMEGAVTGANVLTF
-	TRBV11-2	-	TRBJ2-1	TGTGCCACTAAAGTTGGGCCTGAGCAGTTCTTC	CATKVGPEQFF
-	TRBV5-1	TRBD2	TRBJ2-1	TGCGCCAGCGCGCCTAGCGGGGGTTACAATGAGCAGTTCTTC	CASAPSGGYNEQFF
many	TRBV30	-	TRBJ1-2	TGTGCCTGGAGTGGCGATGGAGACTATGGCTACACCTTC	CAWSGDGDYGYTF